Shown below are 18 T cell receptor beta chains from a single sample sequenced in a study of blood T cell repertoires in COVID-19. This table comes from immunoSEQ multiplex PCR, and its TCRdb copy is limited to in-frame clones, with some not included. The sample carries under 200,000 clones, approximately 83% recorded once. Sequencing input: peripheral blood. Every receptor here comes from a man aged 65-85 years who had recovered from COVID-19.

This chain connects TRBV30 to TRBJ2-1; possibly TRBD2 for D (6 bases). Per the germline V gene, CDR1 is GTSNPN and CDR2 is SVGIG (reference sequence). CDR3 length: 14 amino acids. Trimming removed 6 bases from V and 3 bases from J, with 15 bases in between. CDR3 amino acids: CACSGLWGYNEQFF. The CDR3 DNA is TGTGCCTGTTCGGGACTCTGGGGCTACAATGAGCAGTTCTTC.

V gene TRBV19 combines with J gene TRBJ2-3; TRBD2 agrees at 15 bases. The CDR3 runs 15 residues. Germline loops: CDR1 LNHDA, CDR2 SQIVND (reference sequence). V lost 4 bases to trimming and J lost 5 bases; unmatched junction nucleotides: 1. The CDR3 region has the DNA TGTGCCAGTAGTAGGGGACTAGCGGGAGGAGATACGCAGTATTTT. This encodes CASSRGLAGGDTQYF.

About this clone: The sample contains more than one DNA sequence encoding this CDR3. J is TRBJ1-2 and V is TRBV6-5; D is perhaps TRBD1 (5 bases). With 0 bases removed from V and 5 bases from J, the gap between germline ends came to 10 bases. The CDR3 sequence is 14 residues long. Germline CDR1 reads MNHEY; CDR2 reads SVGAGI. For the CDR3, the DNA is TGTGCCAGCAGTTACTCGGCAGGGTATTATGGCTACACCTTC. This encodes CASSYSAGYYGYTF.

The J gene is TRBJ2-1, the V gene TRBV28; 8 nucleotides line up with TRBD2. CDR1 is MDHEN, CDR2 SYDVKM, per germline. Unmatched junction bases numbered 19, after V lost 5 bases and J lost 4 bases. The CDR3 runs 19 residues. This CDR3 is CASSPLKLAEKPLYNEQFF. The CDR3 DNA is TGTGCCAGCAGTCCATTGAAACTAGCGGAGAAACCGTTATACAATGAGCAGTTCTTC.

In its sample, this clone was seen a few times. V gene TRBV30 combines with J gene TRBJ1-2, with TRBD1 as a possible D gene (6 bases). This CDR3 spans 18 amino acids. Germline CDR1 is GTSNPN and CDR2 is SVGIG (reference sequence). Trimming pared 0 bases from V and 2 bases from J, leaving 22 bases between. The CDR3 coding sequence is TGTGCCTGGAGTGTAGGCGGGGGGCTTGCTTCGGTCAACTATGGCTACACCTTC. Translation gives CAWSVGGGLASVNYGYTF.

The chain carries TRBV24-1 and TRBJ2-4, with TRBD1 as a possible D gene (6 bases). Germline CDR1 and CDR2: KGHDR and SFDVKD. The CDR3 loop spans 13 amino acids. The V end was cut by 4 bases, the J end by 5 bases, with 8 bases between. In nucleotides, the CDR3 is TGTGCCACCAGTGACGCAGGGGAAAACATTCAGTACTTC. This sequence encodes CATSDAGENIQYF.

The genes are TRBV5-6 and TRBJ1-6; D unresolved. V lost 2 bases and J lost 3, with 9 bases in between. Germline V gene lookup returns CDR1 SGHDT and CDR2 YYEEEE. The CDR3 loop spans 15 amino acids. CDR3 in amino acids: CASSLRDFYNSPLHF. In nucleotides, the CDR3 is TGTGCCAGCAGCTTAAGAGATTTCTATAATTCACCCCTCCACTTT.

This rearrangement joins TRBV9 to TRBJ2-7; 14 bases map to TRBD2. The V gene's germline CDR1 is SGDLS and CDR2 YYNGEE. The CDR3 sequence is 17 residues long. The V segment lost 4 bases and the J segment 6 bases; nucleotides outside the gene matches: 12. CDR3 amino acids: CASSSGTSGSGNLEQYF. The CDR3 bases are TGTGCCAGCAGCTCAGGGACTAGCGGGAGTGGGAACCTCGAGCAGTACTTC.

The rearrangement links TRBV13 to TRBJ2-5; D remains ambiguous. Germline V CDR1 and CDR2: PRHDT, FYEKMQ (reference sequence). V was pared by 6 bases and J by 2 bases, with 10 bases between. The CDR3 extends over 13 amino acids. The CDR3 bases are TGTGCCAGCAGTCCTTATCGTCAAGAGACCCAGTACTTC. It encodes CASSPYRQETQYF.

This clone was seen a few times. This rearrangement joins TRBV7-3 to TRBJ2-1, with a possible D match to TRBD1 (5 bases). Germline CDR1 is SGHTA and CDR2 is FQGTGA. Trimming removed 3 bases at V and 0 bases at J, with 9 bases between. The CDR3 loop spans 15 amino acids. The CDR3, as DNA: TGTGCCAGCAGCTTCGCGCAGGGCTCCTACAATGAGCAGTTCTTC. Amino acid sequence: CASSFAQGSYNEQFF.

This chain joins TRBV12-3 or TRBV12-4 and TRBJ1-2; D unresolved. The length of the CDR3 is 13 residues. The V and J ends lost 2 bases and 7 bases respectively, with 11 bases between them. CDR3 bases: TGTGCCAGCAGTTTAAGTTCAGAAGTTGGCTACACCTTC. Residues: CASSLSSEVGYTF.

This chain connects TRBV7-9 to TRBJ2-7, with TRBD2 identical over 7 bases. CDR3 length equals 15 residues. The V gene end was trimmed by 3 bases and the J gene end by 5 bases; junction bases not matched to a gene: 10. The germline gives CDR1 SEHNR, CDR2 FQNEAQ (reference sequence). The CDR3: CASSFSLRAGDEQYF. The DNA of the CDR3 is TGTGCCAGCAGCTTTAGTCTTAGGGCGGGGGACGAGCAGTACTTC.

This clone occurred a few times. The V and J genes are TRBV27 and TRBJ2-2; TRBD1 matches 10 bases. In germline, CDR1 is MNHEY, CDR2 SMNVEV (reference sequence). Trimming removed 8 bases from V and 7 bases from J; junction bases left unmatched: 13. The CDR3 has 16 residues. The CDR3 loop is CASYRDRGLGSGELFF. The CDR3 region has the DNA TGTGCCAGCTACCGGGACAGGGGATTGGGTAGCGGGGAGCTGTTTTTT.

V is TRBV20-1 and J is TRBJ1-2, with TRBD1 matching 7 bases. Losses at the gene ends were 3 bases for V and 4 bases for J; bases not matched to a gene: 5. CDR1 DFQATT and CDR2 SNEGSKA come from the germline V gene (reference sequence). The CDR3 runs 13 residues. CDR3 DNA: TGCAGTGCTAGTACAGGGGTCGGCTATGGCTACACCTTC. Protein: CSASTGVGYGYTF.

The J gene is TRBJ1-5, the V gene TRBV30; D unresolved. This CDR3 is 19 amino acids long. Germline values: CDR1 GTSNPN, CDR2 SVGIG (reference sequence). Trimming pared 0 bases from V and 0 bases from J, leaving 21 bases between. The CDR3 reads CAWSVPGLQAPYSNQPQHF. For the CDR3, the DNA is TGTGCCTGGAGTGTACCTGGACTCCAGGCCCCGTATAGCAATCAGCCCCAGCATTTT.

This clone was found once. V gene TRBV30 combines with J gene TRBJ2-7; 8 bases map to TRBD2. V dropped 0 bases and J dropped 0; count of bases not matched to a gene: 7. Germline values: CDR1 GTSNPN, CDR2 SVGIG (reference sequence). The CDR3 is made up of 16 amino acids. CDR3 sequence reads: CAWSVRGGGISYEQYF. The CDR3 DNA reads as TGTGCCTGGAGTGTACGAGGCGGGGGGATCTCCTACGAGCAGTACTTC.

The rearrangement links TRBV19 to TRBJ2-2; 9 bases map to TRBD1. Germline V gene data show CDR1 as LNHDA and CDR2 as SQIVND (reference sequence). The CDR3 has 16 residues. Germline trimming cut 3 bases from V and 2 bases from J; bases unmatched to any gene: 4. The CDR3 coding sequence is TGTGCCAGTAGTATGTTGGGACAGGGTAACACCGGGGAGCTGTTTTTT. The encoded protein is CASSMLGQGNTGELFF.

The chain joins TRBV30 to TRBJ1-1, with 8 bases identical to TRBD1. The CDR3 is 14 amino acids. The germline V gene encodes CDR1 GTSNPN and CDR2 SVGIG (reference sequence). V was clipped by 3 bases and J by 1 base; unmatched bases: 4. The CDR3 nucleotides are TGTGCCTGGAGACTCGGGACAGGGAACACTGAAGCTTTCTTT. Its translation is CAWRLGTGNTEAFF.